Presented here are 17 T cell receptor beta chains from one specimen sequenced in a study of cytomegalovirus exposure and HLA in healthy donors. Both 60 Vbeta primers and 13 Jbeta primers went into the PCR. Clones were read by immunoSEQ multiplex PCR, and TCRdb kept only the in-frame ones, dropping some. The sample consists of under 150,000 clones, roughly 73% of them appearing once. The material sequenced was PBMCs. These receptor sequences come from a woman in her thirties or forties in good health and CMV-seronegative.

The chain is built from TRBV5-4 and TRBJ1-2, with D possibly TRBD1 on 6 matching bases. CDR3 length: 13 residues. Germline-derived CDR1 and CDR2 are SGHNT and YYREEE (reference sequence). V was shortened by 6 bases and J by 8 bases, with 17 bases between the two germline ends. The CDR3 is CASNTDQGQGYTF. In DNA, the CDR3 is TGTGCCAGCAACACAGACCAGGGACAAGGCTACACCTTC.

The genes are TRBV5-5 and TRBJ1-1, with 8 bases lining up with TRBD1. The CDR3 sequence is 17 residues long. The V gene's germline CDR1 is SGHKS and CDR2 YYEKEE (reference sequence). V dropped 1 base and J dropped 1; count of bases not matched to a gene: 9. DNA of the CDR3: TGTGCCAGCAGCTTGCGGGCAGGGGGCGCAGGGAACACTGAAGCTTTCTTT. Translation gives CASSLRAGGAGNTEAFF. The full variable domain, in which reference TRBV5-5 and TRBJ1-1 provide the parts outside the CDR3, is DAGVTQSPTHLIKTRGQQVTLRCSPISGHKSVSWYQQVLGQGPQFIFQYYEKEERGRGNFPDRFSARQFPNYSSELNVNALLLGDSALYLCASSLRAGGAGNTEAFFGQGTRLTVV.

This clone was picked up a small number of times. The CDR3 loop reads CAISLDRGGGPQHF. As DNA, the CDR3 is TGTGCCATCAGTCTGGACAGGGGAGGAGGTCCCCAGCATTTT. The chain couples TRBV10-3 to TRBJ1-5; TRBD1 matches 9 bases. Germline V gives CDR1 ENHRY, CDR2 SYGVKD. This CDR3 has 14 residues. With 5 bases clipped from V and 10 bases from J, the junction kept 9 bases outside the gene matches.

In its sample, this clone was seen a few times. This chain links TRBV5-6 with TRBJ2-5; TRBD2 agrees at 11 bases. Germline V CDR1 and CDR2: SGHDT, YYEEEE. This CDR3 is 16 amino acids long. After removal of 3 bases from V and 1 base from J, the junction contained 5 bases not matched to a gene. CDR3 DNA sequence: TGTGCCAGCAGCTCGGGACTAGCGGTTATCCAAGAGACCCAGTACTTC. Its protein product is CASSSGLAVIQETQYF.

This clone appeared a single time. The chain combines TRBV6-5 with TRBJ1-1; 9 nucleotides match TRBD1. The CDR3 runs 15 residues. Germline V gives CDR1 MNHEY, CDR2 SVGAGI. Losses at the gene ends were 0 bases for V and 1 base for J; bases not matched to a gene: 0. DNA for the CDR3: TGTGCCAGCAGTTACTCGGGACAGGGGAACACTGAAGCTTTCTTT. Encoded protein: CASSYSGQGNTEAFF.

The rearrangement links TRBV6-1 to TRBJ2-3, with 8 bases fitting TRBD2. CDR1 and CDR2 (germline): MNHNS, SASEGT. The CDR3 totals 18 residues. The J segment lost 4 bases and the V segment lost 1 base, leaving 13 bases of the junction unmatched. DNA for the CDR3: TGTGCCAGCAGTGAAGATGATAGCGGGACCATCTACGCAGATACGCAGTATTTT. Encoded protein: CASSEDDSGTIYADTQYF.

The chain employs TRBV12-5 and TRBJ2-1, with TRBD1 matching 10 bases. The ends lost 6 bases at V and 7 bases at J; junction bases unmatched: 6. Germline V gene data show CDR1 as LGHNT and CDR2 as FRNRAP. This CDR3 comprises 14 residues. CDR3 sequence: CASGSLGQGNEQFF. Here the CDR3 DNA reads TGTGCTAGTGGCTCCCTGGGACAGGGGAATGAGCAGTTCTTC.

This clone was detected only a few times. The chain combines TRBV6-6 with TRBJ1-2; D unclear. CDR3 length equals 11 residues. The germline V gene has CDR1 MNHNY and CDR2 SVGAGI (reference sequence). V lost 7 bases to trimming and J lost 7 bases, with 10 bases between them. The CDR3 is CASTLTGGYTF. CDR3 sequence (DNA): TGTGCCAGCACCCTTACGGGTGGCTACACCTTC.

CDR3 bases: TGTGCCAGCAGCCCGACAGGGGGAGAGGGAAACATTCAGTACTTC. Amino acid sequence: CASSPTGGEGNIQYF. This chain connects TRBV5-4 to TRBJ2-4; the match to TRBD1 covers 9 bases. The CDR3 is made up of 15 amino acids. Unmatched junction bases numbered 8, after V lost 4 bases and J lost 6 bases. The germline V gene encodes CDR1 SGHNT and CDR2 YYREEE (reference sequence).

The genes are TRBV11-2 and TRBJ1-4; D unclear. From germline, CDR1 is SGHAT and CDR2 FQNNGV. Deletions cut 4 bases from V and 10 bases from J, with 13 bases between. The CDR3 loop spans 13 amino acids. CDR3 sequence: CASSSGFGGKLFF. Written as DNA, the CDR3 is TGTGCCAGCAGCTCGGGGTTTGGCGGAAAACTGTTTTTT.

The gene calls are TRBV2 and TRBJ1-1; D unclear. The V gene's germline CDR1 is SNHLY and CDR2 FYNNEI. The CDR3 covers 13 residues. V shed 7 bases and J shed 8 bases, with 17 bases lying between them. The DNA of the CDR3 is TGTGCCAGCACCTATACCGAGGAACCCGAAGCTTTCTTT. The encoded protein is CASTYTEEPEAFF.

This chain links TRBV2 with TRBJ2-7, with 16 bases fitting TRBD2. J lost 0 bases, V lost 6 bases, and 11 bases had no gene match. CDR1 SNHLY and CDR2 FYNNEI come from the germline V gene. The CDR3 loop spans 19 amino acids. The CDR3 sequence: CASRWGTSGGAYGSYEQYF. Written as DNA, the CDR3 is TGTGCCAGCAGGTGGGGGACTAGCGGGGGGGCTTACGGCTCCTACGAGCAGTACTTC.

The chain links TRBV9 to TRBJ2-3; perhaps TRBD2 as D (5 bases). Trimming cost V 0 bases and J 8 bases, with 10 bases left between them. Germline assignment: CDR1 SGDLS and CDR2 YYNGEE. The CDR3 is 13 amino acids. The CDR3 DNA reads TGTGCCAGCAGCGTAGACCTAGCTGCTACGCAGTATTTT. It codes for CASSVDLAATQYF.

CDR3 coding DNA: TGTGCCAGCAGCCAAGATAGGAGGGCTGAAGCTTTCTTT. Translating it yields CASSQDRRAEAFF. The chain is built from TRBV4-2 and TRBJ1-1; D not resolved. Germline loops: CDR1 LGHNA, CDR2 YNFKEQ. Trimming stripped 0 bases from V and 6 bases from J, with 8 bases between. The CDR3 spans 13 residues.

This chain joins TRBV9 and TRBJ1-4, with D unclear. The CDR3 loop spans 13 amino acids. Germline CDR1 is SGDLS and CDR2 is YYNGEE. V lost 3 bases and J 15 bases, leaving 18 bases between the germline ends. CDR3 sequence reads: CASSAGTAGIMFF. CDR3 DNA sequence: TGTGCCAGCAGCGCCGGAACGGCGGGAATTATGTTTTTT.

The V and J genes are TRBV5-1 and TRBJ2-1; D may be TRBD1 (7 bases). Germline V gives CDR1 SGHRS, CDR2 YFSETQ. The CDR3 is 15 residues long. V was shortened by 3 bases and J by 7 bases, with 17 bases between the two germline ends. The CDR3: CASSYDRAGKNEQFF. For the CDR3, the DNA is TGCGCCAGCAGCTATGACAGGGCGGGGAAGAATGAGCAGTTCTTC. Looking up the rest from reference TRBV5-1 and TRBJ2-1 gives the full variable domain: KAGVTQTPRYLIKTRGQQVTLSCSPISGHRSVSWYQQTPGQGLQFLFEYFSETQRNKGNFPGRFSGRQFSNSRSEMNVSTLELGDSALYLCASSYDRAGKNEQFFGPGTRLTVL.

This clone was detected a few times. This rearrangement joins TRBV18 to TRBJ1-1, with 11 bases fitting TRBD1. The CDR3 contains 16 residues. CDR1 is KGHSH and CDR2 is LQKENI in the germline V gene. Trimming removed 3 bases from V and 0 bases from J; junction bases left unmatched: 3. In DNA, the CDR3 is TGTGCCAGCTCACCGGGGACAGGGGGGATGAACACTGAAGCTTTCTTT. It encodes CASSPGTGGMNTEAFF.